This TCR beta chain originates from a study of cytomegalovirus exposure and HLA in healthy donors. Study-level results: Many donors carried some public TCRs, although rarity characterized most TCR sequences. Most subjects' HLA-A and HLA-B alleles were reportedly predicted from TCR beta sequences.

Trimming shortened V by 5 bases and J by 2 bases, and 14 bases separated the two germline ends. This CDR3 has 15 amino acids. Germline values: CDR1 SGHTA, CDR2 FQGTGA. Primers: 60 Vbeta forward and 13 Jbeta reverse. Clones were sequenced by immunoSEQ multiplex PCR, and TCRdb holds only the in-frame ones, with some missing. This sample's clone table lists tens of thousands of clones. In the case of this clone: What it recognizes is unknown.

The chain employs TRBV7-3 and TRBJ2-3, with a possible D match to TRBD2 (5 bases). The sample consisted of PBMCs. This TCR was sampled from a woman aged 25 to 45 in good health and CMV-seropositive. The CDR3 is CASSPSGANTDTQYF. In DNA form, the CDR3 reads TGTGCCAGCAGCCCCAGCGGAGCCAACACAGATACGCAGTATTTT. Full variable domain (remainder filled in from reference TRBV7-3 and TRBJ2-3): GAGVSQTPSNKVTEKGKYVELRCDPISGHTALYWYRQSLGQGPEFLIYFQGTGAADDSGLPNDRFFAVRPEGSVSTLKIQRTERGDSAVYLCASSPSGANTDTQYFGPGTRLTVL.